This is a list of T cell receptor beta chains from one sample in a study of regulatory T cells in long-lasting Graves disease. TCRdb re-derived calls from the multiplex PCR reads in MiXCR, one entry per CDR3 protein. The sample lists some 500,000 distinct CDR3 sequences, 15% to 20% occurring once. The same sample was also used in a study of T cells in Graves' hyperthyroidism and ophthalmopathy.

Sequences were derived from peripheral blood mononuclear cells (PBMCs), sampled at new diagnosis, from a patient treated with antithyroid drugs. The receptors were gathered from a woman in her forties or fifties with Graves disease. Each CDR3 is given with its conserved first and last residue. The D gene is left open where the match is weak. Only some rows state a clone size, as once, few, many or a class for expanded clones.

J gene | D gene | V gene | clone size | CDR3 DNA | CDR3 protein
TRBJ2-3 | NA | TRBV28 | many | TGTGCCAGCAGTTTAGGAGGGACGGGAGATACGCAGTATTTT | CASSLGGTGDTQYF
TRBJ1-5 | TRBD1 | TRBV28 | few | TGTGCCAGCAGCCCTCGGGACAGGGGGCGCATGGTAAGCAATCAGCCCCAGCATTTT | CASSPRDRGRMVSNQPQHF
TRBJ2-1 | NA | TRBV4-1 | few | TGCGCCAGCAGCCAGTCCCTTGGACGGATTAATGAGCAGTTCTTC | CASSQSLGRINEQFF
TRBJ1-3 | NA | TRBV3-1 | many | TGTGCCAGCAGCCAAGCAGCCTCTGGAAACACCATATATTTT | CASSQAASGNTIYF
TRBJ2-1 | NA | TRBV12-3/TRBV12-4 | many | TGTGCCATACTTTTTCTGAGGGCTAACAATGAGCAGTTCTTC | CAILFLRANNEQFF
TRBJ1-2 | TRBD1 | TRBV10-1 | NA | TGCGCCAGCAGTCCTCAGGGGGAATATGGCTACACCTTC | CASSPQGEYGYTF
TRBJ1-5 | NA | TRBV2 | NA | TGTGCCAGCAGTGAATTTCGGGATCAGCCCCAGCATTTT | CASSEFRDQPQHF
TRBJ1-5 | TRBD1 | TRBV25-1 | NA | TGTGCCAGCAGTGACACCCTCGCCTGGGACAGGGAAGCAGAAAATAGCAATCAGCCCCAGCATTTT | CASSDTLAWDREAENSNQPQHF
TRBJ2-3 | NA | TRBV30 | many | TGTGCCTGGCGTAACGGCAACAGTTCCCCAGATACGCAGTATTTT | CAWRNGNSSPDTQYF
TRBJ1-5 | NA | TRBV2 | NA | TGTGCCAGAAGTGAAGCGGGCGGGGTTGGCAATCAGCCCCAGCATTTT | CARSEAGGVGNQPQHF
TRBJ2-3 | NA | TRBV5-4 | many | TGTGCCAGCAGCGGGGGACTTTCGAGCACAGATACGCAGTATTTT | CASSGGLSSTDTQYF
TRBJ1-4 | TRBD1 | TRBV19 | many | TGTGCCAGTAGCCGAGAGTGGACAGGGAATGAAAAACTGTTTTTT | CASSREWTGNEKLFF
TRBJ1-1 | NA | TRBV3-1 | many | TGTGCCAGCAGCGCCACCTCAGGGATAGCTGAAGCTTTCTTT | CASSATSGIAEAFF
TRBJ1-2 | TRBD1 | TRBV6-5 | many | TGTGCCAGCAGTTACGGACAGGGAAATGGGTATGGCTACACCTTC | CASSYGQGNGYGYTF
TRBJ2-7 | NA | TRBV11-2 | many | TGTGCCAGCAGCTTAGAAAGACAAGTCCTCTATTACGAGCAGTACTTC | CASSLERQVLYYEQYF
TRBJ1-2 | TRBD1 | TRBV11-2 | NA | TGTGCCAGCAGCGCAAGGGGGGCAGGGGGGAACTATGGCTACACCTTC | CASSARGAGGNYGYTF
TRBJ1-5 | NA | TRBV6-2/TRBV6-3 | NA | TGTGCCAGCAGTGAAGCGGGGGGGGGGCGCGGACAGCCCCAGCATTTT | CASSEAGGGRGQPQHF
TRBJ1-1 | NA | TRBV7-8 | few | TGTGCCAGCAGCTTGGGTCGAGCCCCTGAAGCTTTCTTT | CASSLGRAPEAFF
TRBJ2-1 | NA | TRBV2 | many | TGTGCCAGCAGTGAGGACAGCGGTGTTGTGTTCTTC | CASSEDSGVVFF
TRBJ2-4 | TRBD1 | TRBV4-1 | few | TGCGCCAGCAGCCAAATGGCCAGGGACAGGGCCAACATTCAGTACTTC | CASSQMARDRANIQYF
TRBJ1-1 | NA | TRBV11-2 | many | TGTGCCAGCAGCTTAGATGGACGCGGGGCTGAAGCTTTCTTT | CASSLDGRGAEAFF
TRBJ1-2 | NA | TRBV4-1 | many | TGCGCCAGCAGCCGCGGTACGGTGAACTATGGCTACACCTTC | CASSRGTVNYGYTF
TRBJ1-4 | NA | TRBV6-1 | many | TGTGCCAGCAGACGTGTGGGATCATCAGCAACTAATGAAAAACTGTTTTTT | CASRRVGSSATNEKLFF
TRBJ2-7 | NA | TRBV5-6 | NA | TGTGCCAGCAGCTTGGGCCGAAGGTCCTACGAGCAGTACTTC | CASSLGRRSYEQYF
TRBJ2-5 | NA | TRBV30 | few | TGTGCCTGGAGTCCCCGAACGTCCAGGGACCCTCTCATGGCGACCCAGTACTTC | CAWSPRTSRDPLMATQYF
TRBJ2-5 | TRBD2 | TRBV5-1 | NA | TGCGCCAGCAGCACCGGACTAGCGGGGGGGCAAGAGACCCAGTACTTC | CASSTGLAGGQETQYF
TRBJ2-7 | NA | TRBV3-1 | NA | TGTGCCAGCAGCCAAGCACCAACTGGGACCGCCGTGATCTACGAGCAGTACTTC | CASSQAPTGTAVIYEQYF
TRBJ2-1 | NA | TRBV20-1 | NA | TGCAGTGCTAGGGCTAGAATTAATGAGCAGTTCTTC | CSARARINEQFF